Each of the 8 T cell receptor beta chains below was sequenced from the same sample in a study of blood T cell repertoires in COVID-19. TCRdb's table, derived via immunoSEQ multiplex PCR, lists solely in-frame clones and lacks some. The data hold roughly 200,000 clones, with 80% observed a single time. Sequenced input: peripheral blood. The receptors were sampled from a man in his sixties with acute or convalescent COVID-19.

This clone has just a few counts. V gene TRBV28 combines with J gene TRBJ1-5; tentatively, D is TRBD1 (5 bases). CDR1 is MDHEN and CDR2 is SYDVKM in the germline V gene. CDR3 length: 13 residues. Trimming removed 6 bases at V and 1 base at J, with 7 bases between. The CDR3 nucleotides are TGTGCCAGCAGCTGGGGCAGCAATCAGCCCCAGCATTTT. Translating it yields CASSWGSNQPQHF.

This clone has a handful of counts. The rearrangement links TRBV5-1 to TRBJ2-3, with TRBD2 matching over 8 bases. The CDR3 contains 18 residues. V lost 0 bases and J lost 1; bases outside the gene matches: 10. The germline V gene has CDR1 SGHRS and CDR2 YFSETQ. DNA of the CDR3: TGCGCCAGCAGCTTGGTCTCGGTCGCGGGGGGCCGCACAGATACGCAGTATTTT. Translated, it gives CASSLVSVAGGRTDTQYF. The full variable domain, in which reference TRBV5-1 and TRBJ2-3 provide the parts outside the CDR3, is KAGVTQTPRYLIKTRGQQVTLSCSPISGHRSVSWYQQTPGQGLQFLFEYFSETQRNKGNFPGRFSGRQFSNSRSEMNVSTLELGDSALYLCASSLVSVAGGRTDTQYFGPGTRLTVL.

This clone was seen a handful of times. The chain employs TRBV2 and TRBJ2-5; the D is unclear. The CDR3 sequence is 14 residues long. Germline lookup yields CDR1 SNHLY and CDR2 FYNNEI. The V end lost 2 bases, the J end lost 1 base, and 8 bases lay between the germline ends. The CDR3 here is CASSELGSQETQYF. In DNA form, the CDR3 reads TGTGCCAGCAGTGAACTGGGCAGCCAAGAGACCCAGTACTTC. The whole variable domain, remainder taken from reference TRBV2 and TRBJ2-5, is EPEVTQTPSHQVTQMGQEVILRCVPISNHLYFYWYRQILGQKVEFLVSFYNNEISEKSEIFDDQFSVERPDGSNFTLKIRSTKLEDSAMYFCASSELGSQETQYFGPGTRLLVL.

The chain's CDR3 is CASSYHSGTWTYEQYF. CDR3 bases: TGTGCCAGCAGTTATCACTCCGGGACATGGACCTACGAGCAGTACTTC. The V gene is TRBV6-2 or TRBV6-3, the J gene TRBJ2-7; weak D call: TRBD1 (6 bases). Germline loops: CDR1 MNHEY, CDR2 SVGEGT. This CDR3 contains 16 residues. V lost 3 bases and J lost 2, with 17 bases in between.

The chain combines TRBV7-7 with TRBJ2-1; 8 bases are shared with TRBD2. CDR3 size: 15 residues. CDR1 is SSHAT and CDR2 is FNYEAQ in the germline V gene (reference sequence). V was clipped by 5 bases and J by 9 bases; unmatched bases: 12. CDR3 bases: TGTGCCAGCAGCCCCCGAGCGGGAGTGGGTGGTGAGCAGTTCTTC. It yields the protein CASSPRAGVGGEQFF.

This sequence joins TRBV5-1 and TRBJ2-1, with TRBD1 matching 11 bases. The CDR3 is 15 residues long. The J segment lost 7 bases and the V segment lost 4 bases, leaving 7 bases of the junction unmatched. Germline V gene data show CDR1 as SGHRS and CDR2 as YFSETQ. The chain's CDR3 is CASSRGTGGSNEQFF. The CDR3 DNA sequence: TGCGCCAGCAGCCGCGGGACAGGGGGATCAAATGAGCAGTTCTTC.

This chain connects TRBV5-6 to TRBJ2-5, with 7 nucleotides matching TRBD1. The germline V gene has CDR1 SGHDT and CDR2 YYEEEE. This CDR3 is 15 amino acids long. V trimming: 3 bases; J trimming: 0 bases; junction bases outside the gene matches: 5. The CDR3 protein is CASSWTGQYQETQYF. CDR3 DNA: TGTGCCAGCAGCTGGACAGGACAGTACCAAGAGACCCAGTACTTC.

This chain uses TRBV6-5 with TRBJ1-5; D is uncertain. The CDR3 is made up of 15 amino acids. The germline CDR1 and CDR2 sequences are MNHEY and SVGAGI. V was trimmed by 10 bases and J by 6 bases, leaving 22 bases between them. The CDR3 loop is CATGEGTRWSQPQHF. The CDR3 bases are TGTGCCACTGGGGAGGGCACCCGTTGGAGTCAGCCCCAGCATTTT.